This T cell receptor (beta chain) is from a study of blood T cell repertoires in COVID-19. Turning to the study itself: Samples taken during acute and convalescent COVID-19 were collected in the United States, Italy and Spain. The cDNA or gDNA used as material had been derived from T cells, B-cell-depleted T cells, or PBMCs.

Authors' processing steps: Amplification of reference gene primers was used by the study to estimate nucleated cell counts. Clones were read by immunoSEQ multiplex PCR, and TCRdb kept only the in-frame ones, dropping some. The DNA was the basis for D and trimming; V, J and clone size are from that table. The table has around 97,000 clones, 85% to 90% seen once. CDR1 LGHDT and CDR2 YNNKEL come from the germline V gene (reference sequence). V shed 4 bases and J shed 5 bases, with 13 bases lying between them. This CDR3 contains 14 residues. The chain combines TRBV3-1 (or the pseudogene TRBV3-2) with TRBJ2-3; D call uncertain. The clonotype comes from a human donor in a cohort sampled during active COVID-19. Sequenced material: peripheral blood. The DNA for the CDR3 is TGTGCCAGCAGCCCCACCGACTTGAAAGATACGCAGTATTTT. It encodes CASSPTDLKDTQYF.